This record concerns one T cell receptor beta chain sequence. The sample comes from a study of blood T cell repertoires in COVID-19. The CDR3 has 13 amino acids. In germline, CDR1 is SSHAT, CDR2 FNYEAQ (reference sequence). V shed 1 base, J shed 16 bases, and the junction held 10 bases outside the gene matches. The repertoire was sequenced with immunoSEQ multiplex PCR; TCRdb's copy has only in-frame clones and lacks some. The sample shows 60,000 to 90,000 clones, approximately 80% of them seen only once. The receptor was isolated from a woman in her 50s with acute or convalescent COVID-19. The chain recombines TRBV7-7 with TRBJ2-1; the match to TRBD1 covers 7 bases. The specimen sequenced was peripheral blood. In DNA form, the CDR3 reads TGTGCCAGCAGCTTAGGTCTCGGGACAGATGCTTTCTTC. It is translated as CASSLGLGTDAFF.